The 19 T cell receptor beta chains below were found in one sample sequenced in a study of T-cell memory formation after mild COVID-19. TCRdb reprocessed the 5' RACE reads with MiXCR, giving one entry per CDR3 protein. The repertoire holds roughly 560,000 distinct CDR3 sequences, with just over 20% as singletons. The sequenced sample was PBMCs or a T cell subset sorted from them (not recorded which). The receptors stem from an adult woman who had mild COVID-19 (a few samples of this study predate the infection). Cell type and time point are not known.

The genes are TRBV7-6 and TRBJ2-7, with D tentatively TRBD1 (5 bases). The CDR3 consists of 14 residues. With 5 bases removed from V and 5 bases from J, the gap between germline ends came to 16 bases. Germline assignment: CDR1 SGHVS and CDR2 FNYEAQ. CDR3 bases: TGTGCCAGCAGCCCAACATTCAGGGCGGACGAGCAGTACTTC. Translating gives CASSPTFRADEQYF.

This clonotype has a handful of counts. The chain recombines TRBV20-1 with TRBJ1-1; a weak D match, TRBD1 (6 bases). The CDR3 consists of 13 residues. Trimming took off 0 bases at V and 7 bases at J, with 12 bases between the two ends. Per germline, CDR1 DFQATT and CDR2 SNEGSKA (reference sequence). CDR3 loop: CSARDSWGLEAFF. DNA of the CDR3: TGCAGTGCTAGAGATTCGTGGGGGCTTGAAGCTTTCTTT.

This clonotype was counted many times. The chain couples TRBV4-3 to TRBJ2-7, with D unclear. Germline CDR1 and CDR2: LGHNA and YSLEER. CDR3 length equals 14 residues. V was shortened by 3 bases and J by 6 bases, with 15 bases between the two germline ends. The CDR3 region is CASSQTRGVGEQYF. For the CDR3, the DNA is TGCGCCAGCAGCCAGACTCGTGGGGTTGGCGAGCAGTACTTC.

This clonotype was detected only a few times. The chain combines TRBV3-1 with TRBJ2-7; no reliable D call. The V end lost 1 base, the J end lost 2 bases, and 9 bases lay between the germline ends. Germline V lookup: CDR1 LGHDT, CDR2 YNNKEL (reference sequence). The CDR3 totals 14 residues. The CDR3, as DNA: TGTGCCAGCAGCCAAGGCCTTCCCACCTACGAGCAGTACTTC. It is translated as CASSQGLPTYEQYF.

The rearrangement joins TRBV20-1 to TRBJ2-1; D gene ambiguous. Germline values: CDR1 DFQATT, CDR2 SNEGSKA (reference sequence). This CDR3 has 17 residues. Trimming took 0 bases from V and 15 from J, leaving 30 bases between them. CDR3 sequence: CSARDSQSIHIQIGSFF. CDR3 DNA: TGCAGTGCTAGAGATTCACAGTCAATCCACATCCAAATAGGGTCGTTCTTC.

A few counts support this clonotype. The genes are TRBV20-1 and TRBJ1-5; a possible D gene is TRBD1 (5 bases). Per germline, CDR1 DFQATT and CDR2 SNEGSKA (reference sequence). The CDR3 sequence is 16 residues long. V was trimmed by 0 bases and J by 2 bases, leaving 14 bases between them. The CDR3 sequence: CSARDPRGEGNQPQHF. CDR3 DNA sequence: TGCAGTGCTAGAGATCCACGAGGGGAGGGCAATCAGCCCCAGCATTTT.

V gene TRBV7-9 combines with J gene TRBJ2-7; D call uncertain. V lost 4 bases to trimming and J lost 3 bases, with 13 bases between them. CDR1 is SEHNR, CDR2 FQNEAQ, per germline (reference sequence). This CDR3 comprises 14 residues. CDR3 amino acids: CASSSPPESYEQYF. The CDR3 region has the DNA TGTGCCAGCAGCTCTCCCCCGGAAAGCTACGAGCAGTACTTC.

The rearrangement joins TRBV6-1 to TRBJ1-2; 12 bases fit TRBD1. This CDR3 spans 17 amino acids. The J segment lost 7 bases and the V segment lost 7 bases, leaving 16 bases of the junction unmatched. Germline lookup yields CDR1 MNHNS and CDR2 SASEGT. The CDR3 bases are TGTGCCAGCACGGCCGAGGGGACAGGGGGCAAGTCGGGTGGCTACACCTTC. It yields the protein CASTAEGTGGKSGGYTF.

Comment on this clonotype: One junction end disagrees with the germline gene, perhaps due to a read error. The V and J genes are TRBV6-1 and TRBJ2-7; perhaps D is TRBD1 or TRBD2 (7 bases each). Germline lookup yields CDR1 MNHNS and CDR2 SASEGT. The CDR3 has 12 amino acids. The CDR3 is CASSTPGGTDNF. Here the CDR3 DNA reads TGTGCCAGCAGTACCCCCGGGGGGACAGATAACTTC.

A few counts support this clonotype. The chain employs TRBV20-1 and TRBJ2-5, with 8 positions matching TRBD1. The germline V gene has CDR1 DFQATT and CDR2 SNEGSKA (reference sequence). This CDR3 has 13 residues. The CDR3 loop is CSYRGSFGETQYF. The CDR3 nucleotides are TGCAGCTACAGGGGGAGTTTCGGAGAGACCCAGTACTTC.

The CDR3 sequence: CASRPKAGGGSYEQYF. The CDR3 DNA reads TGTGCCAGCAGACCCAAAGCGGGAGGGGGATCCTACGAGCAGTACTTC. This chain connects TRBV12-3 or TRBV12-4 to TRBJ2-7, with TRBD2 matching 10 bases. V trimming: 6 bases; J trimming: 1 base; junction bases outside the gene matches: 9. The CDR3 has 16 residues.

This chain links TRBV20-1 with TRBJ2-1; a possible D gene is TRBD2 (6 bases). Trimming shortened V by 0 bases and J by 7 bases, and 13 bases separated the two germline ends. The CDR3 is 14 amino acids. Germline CDR1 and CDR2: DFQATT and SNEGSKA (reference sequence). Here the CDR3 reads CSARDREYYNEQFF. The DNA for the CDR3 is TGCAGTGCTAGAGATCGGGAGTATTATAATGAGCAGTTCTTC.

This clonotype showed up many times. V gene TRBV12-3 or TRBV12-4 combines with J gene TRBJ2-7; D is possibly TRBD2 (6 bases). V shed 6 bases and J shed 7 bases, with 16 bases lying between them. The CDR3 loop spans 13 amino acids. The CDR3: CASSKTPGGEQYF. The CDR3 region has the DNA TGTGCCAGCAGCAAGACCCCCGGAGGGGAGCAGTACTTC.

The V and J genes are TRBV20-1 and TRBJ2-7, with D unclear. This CDR3 is 12 amino acids long. V lost 2 bases to trimming and J lost 2 bases, with 7 bases between them. Germline V gene data show CDR1 as DFQATT and CDR2 as SNEGSKA (reference sequence). CDR3 coding DNA: TGCAGTGCTAGAACATTCGCCTACGAGCAGTACTTC. Residues: CSARTFAYEQYF.

This clonotype was seen repeatedly, ten times or more. The V gene is TRBV5-1, the J gene TRBJ2-1, with D possibly being TRBD2 (5 bases). The CDR3 loop spans 15 amino acids. The V and J ends lost 0 bases and 6 bases respectively, with 13 bases between them. Germline CDR1 is SGHRS and CDR2 is YFSETQ. This CDR3 reads CASSLDGNLGNEQFF. In nucleotides, the CDR3 is TGCGCCAGCAGCTTGGACGGGAACCTTGGCAATGAGCAGTTCTTC.

The sample holds a few counts of this clonotype. The chain couples TRBV5-1 to TRBJ1-3, with 9 bases fitting TRBD1. Germline trimming cut 4 bases from V and 3 bases from J; bases unmatched to any gene: 5. The CDR3 runs to 15 residues. Germline V gives CDR1 SGHRS, CDR2 YFSETQ. CDR3 in amino acids: CASSPQGANGNTIYF. The DNA for the CDR3 is TGCGCCAGCAGCCCACAGGGGGCGAATGGAAACACCATATATTTT.

This sequence joins TRBV11-2 and TRBJ1-1; no clear D. The V end lost 1 base, the J end lost 2 bases, and 8 bases lay between the germline ends. Germline V gene data show CDR1 as SGHAT and CDR2 as FQNNGV. CDR3 length equals 14 residues. For the CDR3, the DNA is TGTGCCAGCAGCTTAGGGAACACAAACACTGAAGCTTTCTTT. Encoded protein: CASSLGNTNTEAFF.

This clonotype showed up just a few times. V usage is TRBV7-2 and J usage is TRBJ1-4; D call uncertain. Germline CDR1 reads SGHTA; CDR2 reads FQGNSA. Trimming removed 1 base from V and 4 bases from J, with 7 bases in between. The CDR3 is made up of 14 amino acids. CDR3 protein: CASSLDRYNEKLFF. CDR3 sequence (DNA): TGTGCCAGCAGCTTAGACAGATATAATGAAAAACTGTTTTTT.

V gene TRBV15 combines with J gene TRBJ2-1; weak D call: TRBD2 (6 bases). The CDR3 loop spans 13 amino acids. Per the germline V gene, CDR1 is LNHNV and CDR2 is YYDKDF (reference sequence). The V end was cut by 0 bases, the J end by 9 bases, with 9 bases between. CDR3: CATSRDLGGEQFF. The CDR3 nucleotides are TGTGCCACCAGCAGAGATCTCGGGGGTGAGCAGTTCTTC.